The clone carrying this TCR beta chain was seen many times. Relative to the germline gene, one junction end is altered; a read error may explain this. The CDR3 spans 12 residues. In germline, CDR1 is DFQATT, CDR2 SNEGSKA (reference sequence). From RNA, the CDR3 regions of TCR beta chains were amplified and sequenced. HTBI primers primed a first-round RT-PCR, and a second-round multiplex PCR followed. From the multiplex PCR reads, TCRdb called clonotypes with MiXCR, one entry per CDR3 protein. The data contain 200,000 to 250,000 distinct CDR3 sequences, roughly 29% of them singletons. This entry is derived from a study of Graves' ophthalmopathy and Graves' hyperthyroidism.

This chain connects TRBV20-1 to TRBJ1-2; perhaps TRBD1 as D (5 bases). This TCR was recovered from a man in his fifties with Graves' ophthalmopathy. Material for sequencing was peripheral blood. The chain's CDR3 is CSASRGQGHPHF. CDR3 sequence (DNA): TGCAGTGCTAGTCGGGGTCAGGGCCATCCTCACTTC.